A single count supports the clone carrying this TCR beta chain. Produced via immunoSEQ multiplex PCR; TCRdb's table is partial and in-frame only. In the table there are about 310,000 clones, approximately 91% of which are singletons. This sample was included in a study of blood T cell repertoires in COVID-19. CDR1 is MDHEN, CDR2 SYDVKM, per germline. CDR3 length: 14 amino acids. V dropped 5 bases and J dropped 4; count of bases not matched to a gene: 3. The chain recombines TRBV28 with TRBJ1-2; 11 bases line up with TRBD1. This clonotype was sampled from a woman aged 40 to 50 who had recovered from COVID-19. Sequencing was performed on PBMCs or T cells enriched from blood (not recorded which). CDR3 bases: TGTGCCAGCAGTCTGGGACAGGGGGTCTATGGCTACACCTTC. This codes for CASSLGQGVYGYTF.